This T cell receptor beta chain was sequenced during a study of blood T cell repertoires in COVID-19. Whole-study context: Sites across the United States, Italy and Spain contributed samples from acute and convalescent COVID-19. PBMCs, B-cell-depleted T cells, or T cells were the source of the cDNA or gDNA that made up the material.

Germline CDR1 SGHTS, CDR2 YDEGEE. Trimming took off 0 bases at V and 0 bases at J, with 9 bases between the two ends. This CDR3 has 16 residues. Original data processing: Reference gene primers were amplified, and this amplification served to estimate nucleated cell counts. The data were produced by immunoSEQ multiplex PCR, yet TCRdb's version contains in-frame clones alone and is incomplete. V, J and clone size were drawn from that table, and D and trimming were deduced from the DNA. The data hold 70,000 or so clones, with 79% observed a single time. This sequence joins TRBV5-8 and TRBJ1-4; D unresolved. Sequenced input: peripheral blood. The TCR was taken from a human donor in a cohort sampled during active COVID-19. In nucleotides, the CDR3 is TGTGCCAGCAGCTTGGCCCTCAGTGCAACTAATGAAAAACTGTTTTTT. This codes for CASSLALSATNEKLFF.